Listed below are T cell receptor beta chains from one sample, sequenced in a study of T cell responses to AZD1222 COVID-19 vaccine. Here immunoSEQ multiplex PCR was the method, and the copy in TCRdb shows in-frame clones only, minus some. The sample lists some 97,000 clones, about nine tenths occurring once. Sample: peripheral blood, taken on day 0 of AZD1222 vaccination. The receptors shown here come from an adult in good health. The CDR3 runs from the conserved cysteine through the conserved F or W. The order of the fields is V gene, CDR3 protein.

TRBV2 CASSEIGTWGDQPQHF
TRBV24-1 CATSDAGTGNTGELFF
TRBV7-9 CASSLVGAHHEQYF
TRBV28 CASKIWEAANTGELFF
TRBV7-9 CASSPDSVANYGYTF
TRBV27 CASSPILTSGRVAYEQYF
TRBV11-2 CASSLDWASRETQYF
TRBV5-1 CASSLYAAPGNEQFF
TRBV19 CASSISQGTDEQFF
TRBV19 CASSPGTGGTEAFF
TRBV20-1 CSASKAQGIDIQYF
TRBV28 CASNLLGGTEAFF
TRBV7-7 CASSLTTQETQYF
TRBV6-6 CASSYSSTGIALHF
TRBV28 CASSLQGNTEAFF
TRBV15 CATSRDSRGTGNTIYF
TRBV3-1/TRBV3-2 CASSQSTGAGANVLTF
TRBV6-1 CASSEEFAVRIETQYF
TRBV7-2 CASSLGGLNTEAFF
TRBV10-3 CAIQDRSISYEQYF
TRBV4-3 CASSQERGSLSGEPDTQYF
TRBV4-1 CASSLDRATSPLHF
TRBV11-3 CASSLDQTGSAFNSPLHF
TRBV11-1 CASSYGVSYEQYF
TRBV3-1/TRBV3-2 CASSRLDRGRTEAFF
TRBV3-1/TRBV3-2 CASSKGQGTKANYGYTF
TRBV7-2 CASSARLAGGPPQYF
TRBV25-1 CASSEYPTDSYGYTF
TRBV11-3 CASSTRQGNTEAFF
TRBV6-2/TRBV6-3 CASSWATANNEQFF
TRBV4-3 CASSQDLSQGNQPQHF
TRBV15 CATSRALAGATYEQYF
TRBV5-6 CASSGAPETQYF
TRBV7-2 CASSLTSGPYNEQFF
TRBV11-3 CASILGGDSNQPQHF
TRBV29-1 CSVLGLAGGHNAYEQYF
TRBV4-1 CASSQDVLAGTNNEQFF
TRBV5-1 CASSLLGFPNQPQHF
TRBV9 CASSAGTSGYQETQYF
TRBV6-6 CASRVITNYGYTF
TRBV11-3 CASSPRGRRDEQYF
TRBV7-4 CASSLATACSNQPQHF